This T cell receptor (beta chain) is from a study of regulatory T cells in long-lasting Graves disease. Findings of the study overall: Those with persistent Graves' had less TCR diversity than newly diagnosed patients. Newly diagnosed disease favored TRBV20-1 and TRBJ2-1 over persistent disease.

The time point here: persistent/refractory GD, antithyroid drugs over 5 years with positive TRAb. Preparation of the TCR library used RNA extracted from PBMCs. Patients came from an endocrinology department in Xi'an, China. This CDR3 spans 16 amino acids. Per the germline V gene, CDR1 is MNHNS and CDR2 is SASEGT. V was cut by 8 bases and J by 0 bases, with 17 bases left in between. On this clonotype: Antigen: not known.

Arm-PCR with iRepertoire HTBI primers amplified the CDR3 regions for these TCR beta libraries. TCRdb re-analysed the multiplex PCR reads in MiXCR, keeping a single row per CDR3 protein. The sample shows a few hundred thousand distinct CDR3 sequences, approximately 23% of them seen only once. The chain carries TRBV6-1 and TRBJ1-3; D uncertain. This TCR was sampled from a woman in her 40s with Graves disease. Material: peripheral blood mononuclear cells (PBMCs), obtained when the disease was refractory, from a patient treated with antithyroid drugs. The CDR3 coding sequence is TGTGCCAGCGAGGACCGGAGAATGTACTCTGGAAACACCATATATTTT. This codes for CASEDRRMYSGNTIYF.